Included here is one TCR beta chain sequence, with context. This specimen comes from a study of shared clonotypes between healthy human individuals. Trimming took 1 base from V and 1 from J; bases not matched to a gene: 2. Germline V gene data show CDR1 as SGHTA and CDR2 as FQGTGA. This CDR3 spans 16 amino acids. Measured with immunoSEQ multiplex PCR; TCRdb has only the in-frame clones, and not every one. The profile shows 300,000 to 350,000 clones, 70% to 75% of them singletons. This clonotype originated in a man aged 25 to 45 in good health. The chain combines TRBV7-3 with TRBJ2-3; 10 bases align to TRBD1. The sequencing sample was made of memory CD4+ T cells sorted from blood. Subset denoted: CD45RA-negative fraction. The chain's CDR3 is CASSLMGTGGTDTQYF. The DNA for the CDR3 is TGTGCCAGCAGCTTAATGGGGACAGGGGGCACAGATACGCAGTATTTT. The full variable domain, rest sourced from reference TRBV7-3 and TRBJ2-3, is GAGVSQTPSNKVTEKGKYVELRCDPISGHTALYWYRQSLGQGPEFLIYFQGTGAADDSGLPNDRFFAVRPEGSVSTLKIQRTERGDSAVYLCASSLMGTGGTDTQYFGPGTRLTVL.